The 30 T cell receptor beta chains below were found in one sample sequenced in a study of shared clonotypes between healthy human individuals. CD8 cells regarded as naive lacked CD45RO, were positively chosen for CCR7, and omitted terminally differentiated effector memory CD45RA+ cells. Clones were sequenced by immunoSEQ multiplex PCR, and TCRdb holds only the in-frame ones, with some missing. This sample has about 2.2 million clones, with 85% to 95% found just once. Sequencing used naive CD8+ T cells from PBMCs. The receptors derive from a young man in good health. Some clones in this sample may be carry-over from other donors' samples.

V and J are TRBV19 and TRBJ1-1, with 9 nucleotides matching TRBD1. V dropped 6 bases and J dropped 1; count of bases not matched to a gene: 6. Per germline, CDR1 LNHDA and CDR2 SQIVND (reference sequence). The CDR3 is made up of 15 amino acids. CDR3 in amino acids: CASSPYRGPNTEAFF. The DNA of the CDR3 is TGTGCCAGTAGCCCTTACAGGGGGCCGAACACTGAAGCTTTCTTT.

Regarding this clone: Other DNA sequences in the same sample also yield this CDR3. CDR3 in amino acids: CASSWGVTYEQYF. CDR3 nucleotide sequence: TGTGCCAGCAGTTGGGGAGTCACCTACGAGCAGTACTTC. This chain uses TRBV27 with TRBJ2-7; a possible D gene is TRBD2 (5 bases). This CDR3 is built from 13 residues. Germline loops: CDR1 MNHEY, CDR2 SMNVEV (reference sequence). Trimming removed 4 bases from V and 2 bases from J, with 9 bases in between.

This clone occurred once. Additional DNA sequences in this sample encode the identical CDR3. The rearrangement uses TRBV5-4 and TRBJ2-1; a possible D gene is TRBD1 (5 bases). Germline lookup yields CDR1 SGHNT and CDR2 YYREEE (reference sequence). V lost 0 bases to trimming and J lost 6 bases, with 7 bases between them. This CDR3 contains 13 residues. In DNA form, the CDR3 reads TGTGCCAGCAGCTTGGATAGGGGCAATGAGCAGTTCTTC. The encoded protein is CASSLDRGNEQFF. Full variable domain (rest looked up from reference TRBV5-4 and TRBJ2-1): ETGVTQSPTHLIKTRGQQVTLRCSSQSGHNTVSWYQQALGQGPQFIFQYYREEENGRGNFPPRFSGLQFPNYSSELNVNALELDDSALYLCASSLDRGNEQFFGPGTRLTVL.

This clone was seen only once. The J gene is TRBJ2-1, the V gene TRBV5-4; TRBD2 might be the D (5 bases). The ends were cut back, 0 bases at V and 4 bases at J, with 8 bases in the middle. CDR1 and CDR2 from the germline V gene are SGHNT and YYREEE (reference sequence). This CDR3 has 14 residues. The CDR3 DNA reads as TGTGCCAGCAGCTTGGACTCGGGATACAATGAGCAGTTCTTC. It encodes CASSLDSGYNEQFF. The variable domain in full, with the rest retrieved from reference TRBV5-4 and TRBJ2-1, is ETGVTQSPTHLIKTRGQQVTLRCSSQSGHNTVSWYQQALGQGPQFIFQYYREEENGRGNFPPRFSGLQFPNYSSELNVNALELDDSALYLCASSLDSGYNEQFFGPGTRLTVL.

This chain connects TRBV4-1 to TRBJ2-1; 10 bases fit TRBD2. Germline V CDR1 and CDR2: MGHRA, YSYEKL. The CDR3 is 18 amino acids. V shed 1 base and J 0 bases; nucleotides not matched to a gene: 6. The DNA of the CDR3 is TGCGCCAGCAGCCAAGTTTTTCCTAGCGGGAGCTCCTACAATGAGCAGTTCTTC. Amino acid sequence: CASSQVFPSGSSYNEQFF.

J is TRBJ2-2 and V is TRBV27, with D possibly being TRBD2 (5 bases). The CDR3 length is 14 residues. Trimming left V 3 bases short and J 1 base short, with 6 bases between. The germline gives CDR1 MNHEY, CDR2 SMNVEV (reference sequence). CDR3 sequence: CASSLDWNTGELFF. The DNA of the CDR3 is TGTGCCAGCAGTTTGGACTGGAACACCGGGGAGCTGTTTTTT.

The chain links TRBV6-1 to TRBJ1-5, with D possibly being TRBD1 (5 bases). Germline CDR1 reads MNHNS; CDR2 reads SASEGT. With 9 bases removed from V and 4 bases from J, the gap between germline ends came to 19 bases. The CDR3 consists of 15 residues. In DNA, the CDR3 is TGTGCCAGTAGCCCGGCTAGGGGCCGGAATCAGCCCCAGCATTTT. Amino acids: CASSPARGRNQPQHF.

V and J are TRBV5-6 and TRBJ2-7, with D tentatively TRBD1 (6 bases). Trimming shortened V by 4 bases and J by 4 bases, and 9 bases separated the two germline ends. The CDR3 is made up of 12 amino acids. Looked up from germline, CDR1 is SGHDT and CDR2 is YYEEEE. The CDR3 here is CASSADRYEQYF. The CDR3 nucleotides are TGTGCCAGCAGCGCAGACAGGTACGAGCAGTACTTC.

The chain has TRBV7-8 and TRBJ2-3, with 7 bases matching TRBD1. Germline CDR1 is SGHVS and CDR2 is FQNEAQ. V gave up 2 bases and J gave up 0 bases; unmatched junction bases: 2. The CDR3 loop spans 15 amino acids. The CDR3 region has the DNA TGTGCCAGCAGCTTATGGGACAGAAGCACAGATACGCAGTATTTT. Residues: CASSLWDRSTDTQYF.

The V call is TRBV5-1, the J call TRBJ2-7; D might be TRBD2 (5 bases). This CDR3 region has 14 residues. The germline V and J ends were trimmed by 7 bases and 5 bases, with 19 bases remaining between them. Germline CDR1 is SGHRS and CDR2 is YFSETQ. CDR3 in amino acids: CASCSARALDEQYF. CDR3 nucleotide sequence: TGCGCCAGCTGTAGCGCCCGGGCCCTCGACGAGCAGTACTTC.

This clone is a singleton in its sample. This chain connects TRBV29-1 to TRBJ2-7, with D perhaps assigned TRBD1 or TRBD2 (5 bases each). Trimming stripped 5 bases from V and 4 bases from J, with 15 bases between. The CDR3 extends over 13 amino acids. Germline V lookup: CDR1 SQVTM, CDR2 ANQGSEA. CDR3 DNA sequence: TGCAGCGTTTCCGGGACGGCCAATTACGAGCAGTACTTC. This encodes CSVSGTANYEQYF.

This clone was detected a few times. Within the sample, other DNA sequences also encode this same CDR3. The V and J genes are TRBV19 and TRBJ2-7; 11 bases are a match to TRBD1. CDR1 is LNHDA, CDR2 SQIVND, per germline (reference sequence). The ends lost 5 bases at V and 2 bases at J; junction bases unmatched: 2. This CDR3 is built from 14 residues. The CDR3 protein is CASSSGQGAYEQYF. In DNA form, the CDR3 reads TGTGCCAGTAGTTCGGGACAGGGGGCCTACGAGCAGTACTTC. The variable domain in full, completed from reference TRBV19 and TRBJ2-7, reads DGGITQSPKYLFRKEGQNVTLSCEQNLNHDAMYWYRQDPGQGLRLIYYSQIVNDFQKGDIAEGYSVSREKKESFPLTVTSAQKNPTAFYLCASSSGQGAYEQYFGPGTRLTVT.

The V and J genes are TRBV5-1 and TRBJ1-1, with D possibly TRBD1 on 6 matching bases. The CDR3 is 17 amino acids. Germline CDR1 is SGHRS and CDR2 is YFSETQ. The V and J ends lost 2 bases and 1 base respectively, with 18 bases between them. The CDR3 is CASSFGIPSGQNTEAFF. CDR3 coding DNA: TGCGCCAGCAGCTTCGGAATCCCCTCGGGACAGAACACTGAAGCTTTCTTT.

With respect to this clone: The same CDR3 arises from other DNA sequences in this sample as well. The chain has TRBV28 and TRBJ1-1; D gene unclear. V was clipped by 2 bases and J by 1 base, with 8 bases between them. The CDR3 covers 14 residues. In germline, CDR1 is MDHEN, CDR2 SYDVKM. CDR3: CASSLRGPNTEAFF. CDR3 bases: TGTGCCAGCAGTTTACGAGGCCCGAACACTGAAGCTTTCTTT.

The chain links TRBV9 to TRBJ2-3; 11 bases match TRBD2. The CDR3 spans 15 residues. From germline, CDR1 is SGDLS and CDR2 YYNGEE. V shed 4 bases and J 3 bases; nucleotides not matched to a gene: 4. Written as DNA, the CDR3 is TGTGCCAGCAGCCCGGGACTAGCGGCAACAGATACGCAGTATTTT. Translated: CASSPGLAATDTQYF.

The CDR3 DNA sequence: TGTGCCAGCAGCTTAAAGGGGGTTCCCGAAGTGGAGACCCAGTACTTC. Protein product: CASSLKGVPEVETQYF. The chain couples TRBV9 to TRBJ2-5; TRBD1 is a possible D gene (6 bases). Germline CDR1 reads SGDLS; CDR2 reads YYNGEE. This CDR3 region has 16 residues. V lost 4 bases and J 5 bases, leaving 21 bases between the germline ends.

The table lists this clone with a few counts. The chain's CDR3 is CASSEAPTNGPQHF. The CDR3 bases are TGTGCCAGCAGTGAAGCCCCGACGAACGGACCCCAGCATTTT. The rearrangement links TRBV2 to TRBJ1-5; D remains ambiguous. The V and J ends lost 0 bases and 10 bases respectively, with 13 bases between them. The V gene's germline CDR1 is SNHLY and CDR2 FYNNEI. CDR3 length: 14 residues. Combining the CDR3 with reference TRBV2 and TRBJ1-5 gives the whole variable domain EPEVTQTPSHQVTQMGQEVILRCVPISNHLYFYWYRQILGQKVEFLVSFYNNEISEKSEIFDDQFSVERPDGSNFTLKIRSTKLEDSAMYFCASSEAPTNGPQHFGDGTRLSIL.

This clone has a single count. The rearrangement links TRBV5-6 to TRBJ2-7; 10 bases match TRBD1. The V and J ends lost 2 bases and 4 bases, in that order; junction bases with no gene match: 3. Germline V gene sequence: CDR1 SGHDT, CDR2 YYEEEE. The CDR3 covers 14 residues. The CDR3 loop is CASSFVGQGYEQYF. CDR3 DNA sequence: TGTGCCAGCAGCTTTGTGGGACAGGGGTACGAGCAGTACTTC. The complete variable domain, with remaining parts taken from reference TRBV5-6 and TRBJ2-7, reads DAGVTQSPTHLIKTRGQQVTLRCSPKSGHDTVSWYQQALGQGPQFIFQYYEEEERQRGNFPDRFSGHQFPNYSSELNVNALLLGDSALYLCASSFVGQGYEQYFGPGTRLTVT.

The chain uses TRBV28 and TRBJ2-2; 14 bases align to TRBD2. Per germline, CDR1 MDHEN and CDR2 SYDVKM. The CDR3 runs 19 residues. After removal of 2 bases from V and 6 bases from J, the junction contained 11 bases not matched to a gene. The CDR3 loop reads CASSLPRRLAGGPPGELFF. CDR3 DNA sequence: TGTGCCAGCAGTTTACCCCGCCGACTAGCGGGAGGGCCCCCCGGGGAGCTGTTTTTT.

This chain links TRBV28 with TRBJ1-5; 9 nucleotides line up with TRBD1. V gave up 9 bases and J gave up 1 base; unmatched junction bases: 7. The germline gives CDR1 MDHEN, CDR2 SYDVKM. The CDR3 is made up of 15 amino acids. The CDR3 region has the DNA TGTGCCAGTACGTCCGGGACAGGGAGCAATCAGCCCCAGCATTTT. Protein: CASTSGTGSNQPQHF.

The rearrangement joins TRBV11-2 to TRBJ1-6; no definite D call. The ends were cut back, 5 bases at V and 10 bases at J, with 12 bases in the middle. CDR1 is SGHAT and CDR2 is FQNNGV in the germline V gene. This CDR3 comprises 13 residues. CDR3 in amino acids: CASSVGVGSPLHF. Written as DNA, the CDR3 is TGTGCCAGCAGCGTCGGGGTAGGATCACCCCTCCACTTT.

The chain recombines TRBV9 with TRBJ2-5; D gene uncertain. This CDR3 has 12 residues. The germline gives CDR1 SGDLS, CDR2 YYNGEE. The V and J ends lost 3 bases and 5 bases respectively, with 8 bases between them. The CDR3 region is CASSDASETQYF. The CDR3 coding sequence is TGTGCCAGCAGCGACGCCTCGGAGACCCAGTACTTC.

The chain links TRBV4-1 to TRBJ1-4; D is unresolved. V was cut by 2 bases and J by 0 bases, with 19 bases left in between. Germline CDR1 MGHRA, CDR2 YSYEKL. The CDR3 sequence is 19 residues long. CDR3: CASSQQRVQRLATNEKLFF. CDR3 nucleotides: TGCGCCAGCAGCCAACAAAGGGTACAGCGCCTTGCAACTAATGAAAAACTGTTTTTT.

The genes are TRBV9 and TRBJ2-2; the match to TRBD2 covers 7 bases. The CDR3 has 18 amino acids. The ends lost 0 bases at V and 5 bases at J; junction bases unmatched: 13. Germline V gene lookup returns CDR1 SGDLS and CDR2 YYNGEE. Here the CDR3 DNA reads TGTGCCAGCAGCGTAGTAGGACTAGACTACACGGGGACCGGGGAGCTGTTTTTT. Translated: CASSVVGLDYTGTGELFF.

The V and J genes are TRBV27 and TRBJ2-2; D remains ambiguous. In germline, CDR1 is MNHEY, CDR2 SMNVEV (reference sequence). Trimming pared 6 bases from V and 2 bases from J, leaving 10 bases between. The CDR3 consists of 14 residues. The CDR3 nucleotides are TGTGCCAGCAGCCTAGACGTAAACACCGGGGAGCTGTTTTTT. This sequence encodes CASSLDVNTGELFF.

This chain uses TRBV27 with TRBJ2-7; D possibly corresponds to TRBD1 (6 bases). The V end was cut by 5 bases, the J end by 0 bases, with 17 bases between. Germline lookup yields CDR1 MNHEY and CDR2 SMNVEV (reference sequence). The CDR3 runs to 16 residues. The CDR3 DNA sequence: TGTGCCAGCAGTGGACCGGGACACCGTTTCTCCTACGAGCAGTACTTC. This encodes CASSGPGHRFSYEQYF.

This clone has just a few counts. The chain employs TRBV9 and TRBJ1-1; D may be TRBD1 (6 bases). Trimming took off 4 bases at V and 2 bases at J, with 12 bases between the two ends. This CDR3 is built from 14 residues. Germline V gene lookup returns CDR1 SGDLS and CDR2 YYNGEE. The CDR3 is CASSSGAPNTEAFF. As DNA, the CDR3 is TGTGCCAGCAGCTCAGGGGCCCCAAACACTGAAGCTTTCTTT.

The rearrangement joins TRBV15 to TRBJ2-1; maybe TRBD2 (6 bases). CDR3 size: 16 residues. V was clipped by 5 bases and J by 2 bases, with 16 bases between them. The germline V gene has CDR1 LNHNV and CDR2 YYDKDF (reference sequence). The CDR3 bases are TGTGCCACCAGCCCCAATAGGCGGGGCGCCTACAATGAGCAGTTCTTC. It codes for CATSPNRRGAYNEQFF.

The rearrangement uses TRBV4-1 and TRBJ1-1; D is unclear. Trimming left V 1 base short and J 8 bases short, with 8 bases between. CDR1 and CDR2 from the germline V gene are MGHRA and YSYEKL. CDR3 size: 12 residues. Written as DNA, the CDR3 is TGCGCCAGCAGCCAAGTGGGGTCCGAAGCTTTCTTT. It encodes CASSQVGSEAFF.

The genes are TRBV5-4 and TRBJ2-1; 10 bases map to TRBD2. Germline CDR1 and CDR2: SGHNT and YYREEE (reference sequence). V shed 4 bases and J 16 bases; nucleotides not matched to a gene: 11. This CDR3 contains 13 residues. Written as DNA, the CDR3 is TGTGCCAGCAGCCCCGGGACTAGCGTAGGTAATTTCTTC. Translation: CASSPGTSVGNFF.